This T cell receptor (beta chain) was profiled in a study of control samples from healthy donors and cancer patients. Germline V gives CDR1 SNHLY, CDR2 FYNNEI. There are 13 residues in the CDR3. V lost 6 bases and J lost 3; bases outside the gene matches: 3. The protocol was immunoSEQ multiplex PCR, while the TCRdb copy is restricted to in-frame clones and leaves out a portion. The top ten hold 1.5% of the sample, which has under 200,000 clones, 91% seen once. This clone was detected only once. The same CDR3 is also encoded by other DNA sequences in this sample. What was sequenced was blood. The TCR originated in a woman aged 25-40 years in good health. The chain joins TRBV2 to TRBJ1-1, with TRBD1 identical over 8 bases. The DNA for the CDR3 is TGTGCCAGCAGCGGACAGGGTTACACTGAAGCTTTCTTT. It is translated as CASSGQGYTEAFF.